The clone carrying this T cell receptor (beta chain) came up many times. The antigen remains unidentified. This sample is part of a study of CD8 T cells in ankylosing spondylitis. In making TCR beta libraries, quantitative 5'-RACE with molecular barcodes was used. MiXCR, applied by TCRdb to the 5' RACE reads, yields one record per CDR3 protein. Counted here are approximately 220,000 distinct CDR3 sequences, 8% to 11% occurring once; the ten biggest clones make up 21%. Germline assignment: CDR1 SGHTA and CDR2 FQGNSA. The length of the CDR3 is 13 residues. The germline V and J ends were trimmed by 2 bases and 2 bases, with 7 bases remaining between them. Broader study findings: Among TCR beta sequences, a motif of eight highly homologous variants appeared characteristic of ankylosing spondylitis blood. A number of the motif variants had already been described in reactive arthritis synovial fluid and blood. In ankylosing spondylitis patients, matched synovial fluid reportedly showed significant enrichment of disease-linked clones.

The TCR comes from a male donor with ankylosing spondylitis or in good health (not recorded which). Source material: blood, either unsorted or a sorted T cell fraction (not recorded which). V is TRBV7-2 and J is TRBJ2-7; the D is unclear. The DNA for the CDR3 is TGTGCCAGCAGCTTACGGGCCACCTACGAGCAGTACTTC. Translating gives CASSLRATYEQYF.